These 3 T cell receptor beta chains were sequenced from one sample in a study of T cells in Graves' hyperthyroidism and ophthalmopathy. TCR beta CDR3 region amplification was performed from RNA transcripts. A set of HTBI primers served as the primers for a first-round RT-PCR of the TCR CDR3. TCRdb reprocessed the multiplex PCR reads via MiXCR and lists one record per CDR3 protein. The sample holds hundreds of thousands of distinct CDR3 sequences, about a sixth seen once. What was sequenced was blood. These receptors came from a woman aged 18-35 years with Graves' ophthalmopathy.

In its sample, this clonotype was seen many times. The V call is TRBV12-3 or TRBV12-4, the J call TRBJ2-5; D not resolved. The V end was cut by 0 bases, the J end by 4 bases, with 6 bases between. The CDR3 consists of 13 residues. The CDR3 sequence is CASSLAHRETQYF. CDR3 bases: TGTGCCAGCAGTTTAGCCCATAGAGAGACCCAGTACTTC.

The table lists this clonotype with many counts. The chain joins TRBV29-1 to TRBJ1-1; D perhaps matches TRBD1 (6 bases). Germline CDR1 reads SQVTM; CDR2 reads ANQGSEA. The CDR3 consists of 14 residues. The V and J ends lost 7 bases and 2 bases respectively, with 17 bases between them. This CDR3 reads CSEGQPGGNTEAFF. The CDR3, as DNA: TGCAGCGAAGGACAGCCGGGGGGTAACACTGAAGCTTTCTTT.

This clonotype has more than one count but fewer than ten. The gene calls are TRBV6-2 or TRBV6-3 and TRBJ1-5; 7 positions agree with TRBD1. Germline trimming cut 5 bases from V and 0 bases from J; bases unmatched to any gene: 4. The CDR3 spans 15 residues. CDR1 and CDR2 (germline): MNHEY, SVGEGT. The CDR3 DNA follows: TGTGCCAGCAGTCGACAGGGCTATAGCAATCAGCCCCAGCATTTT. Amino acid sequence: CASSRQGYSNQPQHF.